The clone carrying this T cell receptor (beta chain) was seen only a few times. The entry originates in a study of Graves' ophthalmopathy and Graves' hyperthyroidism. CDR1 and CDR2 (germline): MDHEN, SYDVKM. J was trimmed by 0 bases and V by 6 bases; bases with no gene match: 4. CDR3 length: 15 residues. Pregnancy or lactation, uncontrolled infections and other autoimmune diseases were grounds for excluding patients. Amplifying from RNA transcripts, the study obtained TCR beta CDR3 regions. In the first round, RT-PCR was carried out with HTBI primers, and a multiplex PCR formed the second round. Using its own MiXCR run on the multiplex PCR reads, TCRdb lists one record per CDR3 protein. The data show 150,000 or so distinct CDR3 sequences, approximately 40% seen once.

The TCR sequence derives from a middle-aged woman with Graves' ophthalmopathy. The rearrangement joins TRBV28 to TRBJ1-1, with TRBD1 identical over 10 bases. The sequencing input was peripheral blood. CDR3 protein: CASRKTGGLNTEAFF. The CDR3 region has the DNA TGTGCCAGCAGGAAGACAGGGGGCTTGAACACTGAAGCTTTCTTT.